The 20 T cell receptor beta chains below come from one sample, sequenced in a study of metastatic and nonmetastatic thyroid tumors. Patients were all untreated before their thyroid surgery. MiXCR re-clonotyped the PCR reads for TCRdb. The sample gives 20,000 to 25,000 clones, approximately 10% of which show up once; 30% is in the top ten. The sequenced sample consisted of blood. The receptors originated from a female donor with papillary thyroid cancer or a benign thyroid nodule (not recorded which). Some clones in this sample may be carry-over from other donors' samples.

This clone was detected many times. The J gene is TRBJ1-3, the V gene TRBV20-1; no clear D. The CDR3 loop spans 20 amino acids. V lost 0 bases and J 0 bases, leaving 24 bases between the germline ends. Germline CDR1 DFQATT, CDR2 SNEGSKA (reference sequence). This CDR3 reads CSARDNHIPTRSDSGNTIYF. In DNA, the CDR3 is TGCAGTGCTAGAGATAACCATATACCTACACGATCAGACTCTGGAAACACCATATATTTT.

This clone is labeled medium-sized. The V and J genes are TRBV28 and TRBJ2-1; 8 bases line up with TRBD2. CDR1 and CDR2 from the germline V gene are MDHEN and SYDVKM. CDR3 length equals 14 residues. Trimming at V came to 5 bases and at J to 1 base, leaving 1 base not matched to a gene. This chain's CDR3 is CASSREGSYNEQFF. As DNA, the CDR3 is TGTGCCAGCAGTCGGGAGGGGTCCTACAATGAGCAGTTCTTC.

This clone has a count of ten or more. J is TRBJ2-3 and V is TRBV10-3; TRBD2 matches at 12 bases. The germline gives CDR1 ENHRY, CDR2 SYGVKD. J gave up 0 bases and V 6 bases, and 7 bases lay outside the gene matches. This CDR3 is 17 amino acids long. The CDR3 spells CAIRGTSGQTSTDTQYF. DNA for the CDR3: TGTGCCATCAGGGGGACTAGCGGGCAGACTAGCACAGATACGCAGTATTTT.

As for this clone: This sequence may be a read error, since a much larger clone differs from it by one base. V gene TRBV2 combines with J gene TRBJ1-5; 10 nucleotides match TRBD1. Losses at the gene ends were 8 bases for V and 0 bases for J; bases not matched to a gene: 13. Germline CDR1 is SNHLY and CDR2 is FYNNEI. The CDR3 is made up of 18 amino acids. As DNA, the CDR3 is TGTGCCAGCGGTGGACCGGGACAGGGGTCCGTTAGCAATCAGCCCCAGCATTTT. It codes for CASGGPGQGSVSNQPQHF.

This clone was counted many times. J is TRBJ1-1 and V is TRBV6-1, with D maybe TRBD1 (6 bases). V was shortened by 2 bases and J by 3 bases, with 7 bases between the two germline ends. Looked up from germline, CDR1 is MNHNS and CDR2 is SASEGT. The length of the CDR3 is 13 residues. The CDR3 DNA sequence: TGTGCCAGCAGTGAATGGACAGACACTGAAGCTTTCTTT. Protein product: CASSEWTDTEAFF.

This clone was seen repeatedly, ten times or more. This same CDR3 is encoded by further DNA sequences in the sample. The J gene is TRBJ1-2, the V gene TRBV6-4; TRBD1 might be the D (5 bases). V lost 4 bases to trimming and J lost 5 bases, with 11 bases between them. The CDR3 totals 13 residues. The germline V gene has CDR1 MRHNA and CDR2 SNTAGT. CDR3 region: CASSAEEGYGYTF. The CDR3 nucleotides are TGTGCCAGCAGTGCTGAGGAGGGGTATGGCTACACCTTC.

This clone was counted at least ten times. The chain joins TRBV7-2 to TRBJ1-2, with D perhaps TRBD1 (6 bases). CDR1 SGHTA and CDR2 FQGNSA come from the germline V gene. The CDR3 is 14 residues long. Trimming cost V 2 bases and J 2 bases, with 9 bases left between them. The CDR3 region is CASSLRDKNYGYTF. Here the CDR3 DNA reads TGTGCCAGCAGCTTACGGGACAAGAACTATGGCTACACCTTC.

This clone was counted many times. The rearrangement joins TRBV20-1 to TRBJ2-7; a possible D gene is TRBD2 (5 bases). This CDR3 spans 15 amino acids. V lost 0 bases and J 4 bases, leaving 16 bases between the germline ends. Looked up from germline, CDR1 is DFQATT and CDR2 is SNEGSKA (reference sequence). CDR3 loop: CSAREFEGGKYEQYF. CDR3 bases: TGCAGTGCTAGAGAGTTTGAGGGTGGGAAATACGAGCAGTACTTC.

This clone has a count of ten or more. This chain links TRBV20-1 with TRBJ1-5, with D perhaps matching TRBD1 (6 bases). The CDR3 totals 16 residues. Germline CDR1 and CDR2: DFQATT and SNEGSKA (reference sequence). The V end was cut by 2 bases, the J end by 4 bases, with 18 bases between. The chain's CDR3 is CSARHAGTGNNQPQHF. CDR3 nucleotides: TGCAGTGCTAGACACGCGGGAACAGGGAATAATCAGCCCCAGCATTTT.

Many counts were recorded for this clone. The chain joins TRBV7-3 to TRBJ2-1; 11 bases are shared with TRBD2. This CDR3 has 17 amino acids. Germline V lookup: CDR1 SGHTA, CDR2 FQGTGA. J lost 9 bases, V lost 2 bases, and 12 bases had no gene match. The CDR3 region is CASSLPSSGRLGLEQFF. CDR3 nucleotides: TGTGCCAGCAGCTTACCTTCTAGCGGGAGGTTAGGGCTTGAGCAGTTCTTC.

This clone has a count of ten or more. J is TRBJ2-1 and V is TRBV5-1; D is uncertain. CDR3 size: 12 residues. V was clipped by 1 base and J by 8 bases, with 7 bases between them. Germline V lookup: CDR1 SGHRS, CDR2 YFSETQ. The CDR3 reads CASSLLSDEQFF. CDR3 nucleotide sequence: TGCGCCAGCAGCTTGCTTTCCGATGAGCAGTTCTTC.

At least ten counts were recorded for this clone. The V and J genes are TRBV6-1 and TRBJ2-1; the match to TRBD2 covers 8 bases. CDR3 length equals 13 residues. Germline V gives CDR1 MNHNS, CDR2 SASEGT. V lost 10 bases to trimming and J lost 0 bases; unmatched junction nucleotides: 2. CDR3 loop: CATRGGSYNEQFF. CDR3 bases: TGTGCCACCCGGGGGGGCTCCTACAATGAGCAGTTCTTC.

This clone was counted ten times or more. This sequence joins TRBV12-5 and TRBJ2-1; 9 bases map to TRBD2. Per germline, CDR1 LGHNT and CDR2 FRNRAP. The V gene end was trimmed by 0 bases and the J gene end by 5 bases; junction bases not matched to a gene: 8. CDR3 length: 17 residues. The CDR3 is CASGLVLGRGGNNEQFF. The DNA for the CDR3 is TGTGCTAGTGGTTTGGTACTCGGGCGGGGGGGGAACAATGAGCAGTTCTTC.

The J gene is TRBJ2-1, the V gene TRBV19, with 12 bases that match TRBD2. The CDR3 has 15 amino acids. CDR1 LNHDA and CDR2 SQIVND come from the germline V gene (reference sequence). V shed 5 bases, J shed 3 bases, and the junction held 2 bases outside the gene matches. CDR3 sequence reads: CASSRTSGDYNEQFF. As DNA, the CDR3 is TGTGCCAGTAGTCGGACTAGCGGGGACTACAATGAGCAGTTCTTC.

The sample holds many counts of this clone. This sequence joins TRBV29-1 and TRBJ2-1; D possibly matches TRBD1 or TRBD2 (5 bases each). In germline, CDR1 is SQVTM, CDR2 ANQGSEA. This CDR3 comprises 15 residues. V shed 3 bases and J shed 0 bases, with 12 bases lying between them. CDR3 nucleotide sequence: TGCAGCGTTGAGGGGACGGTGAGCTCCTACAATGAGCAGTTCTTC. Protein sequence: CSVEGTVSSYNEQFF.

This clone has more than one count but fewer than ten. V and J are TRBV18 and TRBJ1-1; TRBD1 aligns across 9 bases. Trimming took 6 bases from V and 2 from J; bases not matched to a gene: 4. CDR3 length: 14 residues. Per germline, CDR1 KGHSH and CDR2 LQKENI. In DNA, the CDR3 is TGTGCCAGCTCCAAGGGACAGGGAAACACTGAAGCTTTCTTT. Translation gives CASSKGQGNTEAFF.

There are many counts of this clone. This chain uses TRBV4-2 with TRBJ2-1; 10 bases are shared with TRBD2. Trimming took 1 base from V and 9 from J; bases not matched to a gene: 6. CDR3 length: 15 residues. The V gene's germline CDR1 is LGHNA and CDR2 YNFKEQ. CDR3 loop: CASSQGGPSGSEQFF. CDR3 in DNA: TGTGCCAGCAGCCAAGGAGGTCCTAGCGGGAGTGAGCAGTTCTTC.

This clone appeared many times. The rearrangement uses TRBV4-2 and TRBJ1-5; 8 bases agree with TRBD1. The CDR3 sequence is 17 residues long. Germline CDR1 is LGHNA and CDR2 is YNFKEQ. Germline trimming cut 5 bases from V and 7 bases from J; bases unmatched to any gene: 16. CDR3 in DNA: TGTGCCAGCAGCGAAGCCCCCAGGGGGCGTCGGGGGCAGCCCCAGCATTTT. Its translation is CASSEAPRGRRGQPQHF.

Worth noting for this clone: A single base separates this from a much larger clone, so it may be a read error. The chain combines TRBV6-4 with TRBJ2-3, with D perhaps TRBD2 (5 bases). This CDR3 contains 16 residues. Germline CDR1 reads MRHNA; CDR2 reads SNTAGT. V shed 5 bases and J shed 0 bases, with 15 bases lying between them. The CDR3 is CASSYPRPGSTDTQYF. The CDR3 bases are TGTGCCAGCAGTTACCCCCGGCCGGGAAGCACAGATACGCAGTATTTT.

This clone has only a few counts. Just one base apart from a much larger clone, this may be a read error. Other DNA sequences from this sample encode an identical CDR3 as well. V gene TRBV19 combines with J gene TRBJ2-1; D remains unclear. CDR1 and CDR2 from the germline V gene are LNHDA and SQIVND (reference sequence). This CDR3 contains 12 residues. V was pared by 6 bases and J by 4 bases, with 7 bases between. The CDR3 region is CASSLSYNEQFF. Written as DNA, the CDR3 is TGTGCCAGTAGCCTTTCGTACAATGAGCAGTTCTTC.